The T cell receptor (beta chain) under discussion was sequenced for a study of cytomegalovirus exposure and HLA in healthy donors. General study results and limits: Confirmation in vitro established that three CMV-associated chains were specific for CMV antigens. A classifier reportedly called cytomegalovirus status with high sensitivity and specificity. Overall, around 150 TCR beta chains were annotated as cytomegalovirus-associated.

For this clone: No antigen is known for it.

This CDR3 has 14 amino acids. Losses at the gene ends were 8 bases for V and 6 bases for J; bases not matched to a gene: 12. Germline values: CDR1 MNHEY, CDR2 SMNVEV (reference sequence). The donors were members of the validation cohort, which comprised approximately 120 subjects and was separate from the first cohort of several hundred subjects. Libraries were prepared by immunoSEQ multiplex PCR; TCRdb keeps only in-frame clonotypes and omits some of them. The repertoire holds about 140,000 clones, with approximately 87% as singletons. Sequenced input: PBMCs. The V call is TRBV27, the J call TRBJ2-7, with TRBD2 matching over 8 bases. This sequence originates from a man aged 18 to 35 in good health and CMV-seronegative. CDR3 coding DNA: TGTGCCAGCCTCCCGGGGGGGGCGCAGGGCGAGCAGTACTTC. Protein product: CASLPGGAQGEQYF.